Presented here are 27 T cell receptor beta chains from one specimen sequenced in a study of CD4 T cells in relation to SARS-CoV-2 and coronaviruses. No antigen is known for these receptors. Unexposed donor CD4+ T cells date from about 2011-2018, before the COVID-19 pandemic. After about ten days of culture, CD4+ T cells were isolated. Clones were read by immunoSEQ multiplex PCR, and TCRdb kept only the in-frame ones, dropping some. The table lists about 21,000 clones, around 76% of them singletons. Sequencing was carried out using CD4+ T cells from PBMCs, cultured in vitro. The receptor set was obtained from a human donor in good health.

V usage is TRBV7-9 and J usage is TRBJ2-3; D might be TRBD2 (6 bases). CDR3 length: 15 residues. Deletions cut 4 bases from V and 2 bases from J, with 13 bases between. Looked up from germline, CDR1 is SEHNR and CDR2 is FQNEAQ (reference sequence). The CDR3 sequence: CASSWRAGPTDTQYF. CDR3 sequence (DNA): TGTGCCAGCAGCTGGAGGGCAGGCCCCACAGATACGCAGTATTTT.

The genes are TRBV11-2 and TRBJ2-7; TRBD2 is a possible D gene (6 bases). Germline CDR1 reads SGHAT; CDR2 reads FQNNGV. The CDR3 loop spans 15 amino acids. V dropped 5 bases and J dropped 2 bases, with 16 bases sitting between them. CDR3: CASSAGLHPTYEQYF. The DNA for the CDR3 is TGTGCCAGCAGCGCGGGACTCCACCCTACCTACGAGCAGTACTTC.

The V and J genes are TRBV6-2 or TRBV6-3 and TRBJ2-7; possibly TRBD1 for D (6 bases). This CDR3 is 15 amino acids long. V was shortened by 0 bases and J by 7 bases, with 16 bases between the two germline ends. Germline CDR1 reads MNHEY; CDR2 reads SVGEGT. The CDR3 sequence: CASSYSATGKIEQYF. The DNA for the CDR3 is TGTGCCAGCAGTTACTCCGCTACAGGGAAGATAGAGCAGTACTTC.

J is TRBJ1-2 and V is TRBV11-2; D remains unclear. Trimming left V 4 bases short and J 4 bases short, with 10 bases between. The CDR3 runs to 13 residues. Germline values: CDR1 SGHAT, CDR2 FQNNGV. The CDR3 reads CASSSSGPYGYTF. DNA for the CDR3: TGTGCCAGCAGCTCGTCAGGACCCTATGGCTACACCTTC.

The chain uses TRBV6-5 and TRBJ2-7, with D possibly being TRBD2 (5 bases). Germline V gives CDR1 MNHEY, CDR2 SVGAGI. The germline V and J ends were trimmed by 2 bases and 2 bases, with 16 bases remaining between them. This CDR3 is built from 16 residues. In nucleotides, the CDR3 is TGTGCCAGCAGTTACGGAGAGACTACACACACCTACGAGCAGTACTTC. Residues: CASSYGETTHTYEQYF.

The chain recombines TRBV5-1 with TRBJ2-6; D not certain. The V end was cut by 4 bases, the J end by 0 bases, with 5 bases between. This CDR3 comprises 14 residues. Germline values: CDR1 SGHRS, CDR2 YFSETQ. CDR3 sequence: CASSASSGANVLTF. The CDR3 DNA reads as TGCGCCAGCAGCGCTTCCTCTGGGGCCAACGTCCTGACTTTC.

V is TRBV7-2 and J is TRBJ1-6; TRBD1 aligns across 7 bases. The CDR3 runs to 15 residues. The trim removed 5 bases at V and 9 bases at J, leaving 10 bases unmatched. From germline, CDR1 is SGHTA and CDR2 FQGNSA. The DNA for the CDR3 is TGTGCCAGCAGCGGTCTACAGGGGCCCGTTTCACCCCTCCACTTT. Amino acid sequence: CASSGLQGPVSPLHF.

A single count supports this clone. The chain joins TRBV6-5 to TRBJ1-5; D unresolved. The length of the CDR3 is 14 residues. Deletions cut 2 bases from V and 4 bases from J, with 9 bases between. Germline V gene lookup returns CDR1 MNHEY and CDR2 SVGAGI. The CDR3 here is CASSYEVENQPQHF. The CDR3 DNA follows: TGTGCCAGCAGTTACGAGGTGGAGAATCAGCCCCAGCATTTT.

The V call is TRBV5-5, the J call TRBJ2-2; D is ambiguous. Trimming removed 2 bases from V and 4 bases from J, with 6 bases in between. This CDR3 has 13 residues. The germline V gene encodes CDR1 SGHKS and CDR2 YYEKEE (reference sequence). The CDR3 sequence is CASSFGRTGELFF. The CDR3, as DNA: TGTGCCAGCAGCTTCGGTCGCACCGGGGAGCTGTTTTTT.

The count of this clone is one. The gene calls are TRBV24-1 and TRBJ2-7, with D possibly matching TRBD2 (5 bases). Deletions cut 6 bases from V and 1 base from J, with 6 bases between. Germline lookup yields CDR1 KGHDR and CDR2 SFDVKD. This CDR3 is 12 amino acids long. CDR3 sequence (DNA): TGTGCCACCAGTCCGGGATCCTACGAGCAGTACTTC. It translates to CATSPGSYEQYF.

The chain links TRBV2 to TRBJ2-1; TRBD1 might be the D (6 bases). Germline CDR1 SNHLY, CDR2 FYNNEI. The CDR3 loop spans 12 amino acids. The V and J ends lost 6 bases and 6 bases respectively, with 9 bases between them. CDR3 region: CASRRGSNEQFF. CDR3 bases: TGTGCCAGCAGGAGGGGGAGCAATGAGCAGTTCTTC.

The chain links TRBV10-3 to TRBJ1-5; the D gene is possibly TRBD1 (6 bases). CDR1 ENHRY and CDR2 SYGVKD come from the germline V gene. The CDR3 totals 16 residues. V was cut by 3 bases and J by 7 bases, with 19 bases left in between. This chain's CDR3 is CAISETDRGVGQPQHF. The CDR3 DNA reads as TGTGCCATCAGTGAAACGGATAGGGGGGTTGGCCAGCCCCAGCATTTT.

V usage is TRBV7-9 and J usage is TRBJ2-2; D possibly corresponds to TRBD2 (6 bases). CDR1 is SEHNR, CDR2 FQNEAQ, per germline (reference sequence). The CDR3 loop spans 16 amino acids. V was shortened by 9 bases and J by 3 bases, with 20 bases between the two germline ends. The CDR3 here is CASPITGTRDTGELFF. The CDR3 bases are TGTGCCAGTCCAATTACCGGGACTCGAGACACCGGGGAGCTGTTTTTT.

This clone was observed once. The V gene is TRBV9, the J gene TRBJ1-5; 8 bases are shared with TRBD1. V was clipped by 3 bases and J by 5 bases; unmatched bases: 4. The CDR3 extends over 14 amino acids. Germline V CDR1 and CDR2: SGDLS, YYNGEE. The CDR3 sequence is CASSANRGDQPQHF. The CDR3 nucleotides are TGTGCCAGCAGCGCAAACAGGGGGGATCAGCCCCAGCATTTT.

V is TRBV28 and J is TRBJ2-2, with 13 bases aligning to TRBD2. After removal of 6 bases from V and 7 bases from J, the junction contained 14 bases not matched to a gene. Per germline, CDR1 MDHEN and CDR2 SYDVKM. The CDR3 runs to 18 residues. The CDR3 loop reads CASSISPGLAGRDGELFF. The CDR3 DNA follows: TGTGCCAGCAGCATTAGTCCGGGACTAGCGGGACGGGACGGGGAGCTGTTTTTT. Full variable domain (missing parts from reference TRBV28 and TRBJ2-2): DVKVTQSSRYLVKRTGEKVFLECVQDMDHENMFWYRQDPGLGLRLIYFSYDVKMKEKGDIPEGYSVSREKKERFSLILESASTNQTSMYLCASSISPGLAGRDGELFFGEGSRLTVL.

V usage is TRBV19 and J usage is TRBJ1-2; D remains unclear. Germline V gene data show CDR1 as LNHDA and CDR2 as SQIVND (reference sequence). The CDR3 is 13 amino acids. The V and J ends lost 0 bases and 8 bases respectively, with 10 bases between them. CDR3 bases: TGTGCCAGTAGTATAGATCCCCAGATGGGCTACACCTTC. It is translated as CASSIDPQMGYTF.

The chain recombines TRBV19 with TRBJ1-1; D remains unclear. This CDR3 contains 15 residues. Trimming stripped 2 bases from V and 5 bases from J, with 15 bases between. Germline assignment: CDR1 LNHDA and CDR2 SQIVND (reference sequence). CDR3 protein: CASSIRHGPGTEAFF. CDR3 coding DNA: TGTGCCAGTAGTATAAGACACGGGCCGGGTACTGAAGCTTTCTTT.

This clone came up once. This sequence joins TRBV7-2 and TRBJ1-2, with a weak D call TRBD1 (6 bases). Deletions cut 0 bases from V and 6 bases from J, with 14 bases between. Germline CDR1 and CDR2: SGHTA and FQGNSA. The CDR3 is made up of 15 amino acids. The CDR3 region is CASSLALTGLNGYTF. The CDR3 DNA reads as TGTGCCAGCAGCTTAGCGTTAACAGGGTTAAATGGCTACACCTTC. The whole variable domain, filled in from reference TRBV7-2 and TRBJ1-2, reads GAGVSQSPSNKVTEKGKDVELRCDPISGHTALYWYRQSLGQGLEFLIYFQGNSAPDKSGLPSDRFSAERTGGSVSTLTIQRTQQEDSAVYLCASSLALTGLNGYTFGSGTRLTVV.

The chain recombines TRBV4-1 with TRBJ1-1; 8 positions agree with TRBD1. Per germline, CDR1 MGHRA and CDR2 YSYEKL. V dropped 3 bases and J dropped 4; count of bases not matched to a gene: 10. The CDR3 totals 16 residues. The DNA for the CDR3 is TGCGCCAGCAGCCAGGATCCACAGGGGGATATCACTGAAGCTTTCTTT. Translation gives CASSQDPQGDITEAFF.

The V and J genes are TRBV19 and TRBJ2-3; unclear D gene. Trimming removed 3 bases from V and 2 bases from J, with 12 bases in between. This CDR3 region has 15 residues. The germline V gene encodes CDR1 LNHDA and CDR2 SQIVND (reference sequence). CDR3 DNA: TGTGCCAGTAGTATGGCCGGGCTCAACACAGATACGCAGTATTTT. Translation gives CASSMAGLNTDTQYF.

The J gene is TRBJ1-5, the V gene TRBV7-2, with unresolved D. V was pared by 1 base and J by 4 bases, with 5 bases between. CDR1 is SGHTA and CDR2 is FQGNSA in the germline V gene. This CDR3 is 13 amino acids long. CDR3 in DNA: TGTGCCAGCAGCTTAGGGCTTAATCAGCCCCAGCATTTT. Its translation: CASSLGLNQPQHF. Filled out from reference TRBV7-2 and TRBJ1-5, the complete variable domain reads GAGVSQSPSNKVTEKGKDVELRCDPISGHTALYWYRQSLGQGLEFLIYFQGNSAPDKSGLPSDRFSAERTGGSVSTLTIQRTQQEDSAVYLCASSLGLNQPQHFGDGTRLSIL.

The V call is TRBV7-9, the J call TRBJ2-5; no clear D. V lost 5 bases and J lost 0, with 10 bases in between. The germline V gene has CDR1 SEHNR and CDR2 FQNEAQ (reference sequence). CDR3 length: 14 amino acids. CDR3 in DNA: TGTGCCAGCAGCCGCCAAGTAAACCAAGAGACCCAGTACTTC. Translated: CASSRQVNQETQYF.

The chain joins TRBV27 to TRBJ2-7, with 7 bases matching TRBD1. Germline V gene data show CDR1 as MNHEY and CDR2 as SMNVEV (reference sequence). This CDR3 spans 17 amino acids. After removal of 4 bases from V and 5 bases from J, the junction contained 17 bases not matched to a gene. The CDR3 DNA is TGTGCCAGCAGTTCAGGTATTAGGGGCAGGGGGATACACGAGCAGTACTTC. As protein: CASSSGIRGRGIHEQYF.

This clone occurred once. The rearrangement uses TRBV19 and TRBJ2-1, with 10 nucleotides matching TRBD2. The CDR3 consists of 15 residues. The V segment lost 5 bases and the J segment 1 base; nucleotides outside the gene matches: 2. Germline V gene sequence: CDR1 LNHDA, CDR2 SQIVND (reference sequence). The CDR3 loop is CASSSGLASYNEQFF. DNA of the CDR3: TGTGCCAGTAGTTCGGGACTAGCGTCCTACAATGAGCAGTTCTTC.

The CDR3 DNA sequence: TGTGCCAGCAGTTCCGGGATGGGGGGACCTTACAATGAGCAGTTCTTC. Amino acid sequence: CASSSGMGGPYNEQFF. The rearrangement uses TRBV28 and TRBJ2-1; possibly TRBD2 for D (6 bases). V gave up 4 bases and J gave up 4 bases, with 17 bases separating them. This CDR3 spans 16 amino acids. CDR1 is MDHEN, CDR2 SYDVKM, per germline.

The sample holds one count of this clone. This rearrangement joins TRBV7-8 to TRBJ2-2, with a possible D match to TRBD1 (6 bases). Trimming stripped 4 bases from V and 5 bases from J, with 14 bases between. From germline, CDR1 is SGHVS and CDR2 FQNEAQ. This CDR3 region has 15 residues. CDR3 residues: CASSSQGQKTGELFF. The CDR3 bases are TGTGCCAGCAGCTCTCAGGGGCAAAAAACCGGGGAGCTGTTTTTT.

This clone was recorded a few times. V is TRBV4-1 and J is TRBJ2-7; D might be TRBD2 (5 bases). Germline-derived CDR1 and CDR2 are MGHRA and YSYEKL. Trimming removed 3 bases at V and 0 bases at J, with 12 bases between. The CDR3 covers 15 residues. CDR3 loop: CASSQRTGSSYEQYF. The CDR3 nucleotides read TGCGCCAGCAGCCAGCGGACGGGAAGCTCCTACGAGCAGTACTTC.